This passage covers 26 T cell receptor beta chains from one sample sequenced in a study of blood T cell repertoires in COVID-19 (TCRdb year 2020). The method behind the library was the immunoSEQ multiplex PCR assay. This immuneACCESS table, as held by TCRdb, lists in-frame sequences with V and J called but not all clones. Of the missing ones, under half trace to an unresolved V gene in checked studies; the others have no known cause. The sample table holds fewer than 80,000 clones, of which almost 90% were seen once. Of the sample, over 20% falls within the top ten clones. The sample was peripheral blood. Receptor source: a woman aged 45-60 years with active or convalescent COVID-19.

This sequence joins TRBV19 and TRBJ2-1; 14 positions agree with TRBD2. Unmatched junction bases numbered 7, after V lost 6 bases and J lost 9 bases. CDR3 length equals 15 residues. Germline V gives CDR1 LNHDA, CDR2 SQIVND (reference sequence). For the CDR3, the DNA is TGTGCCAGTAGCGGGACTAGCGGGAGATCAACTGAGCAGTTCTTC. Translated: CASSGTSGRSTEQFF.

In its sample, this clone was seen once. The rearrangement uses TRBV29-1 and TRBJ1-4; D ambiguous. Germline lookup yields CDR1 SQVTM and CDR2 ANQGSEA. Deletions cut 1 base from V and 7 bases from J, with 16 bases between. The CDR3 has 15 residues. CDR3 protein: CSVEGGALEGEKLFF. The CDR3 DNA reads as TGCAGCGTTGAAGGTGGCGCCCTGGAGGGTGAAAAACTGTTTTTT.

The V gene is TRBV29-1, the J gene TRBJ2-4; 7 positions match TRBD1. Losses at the gene ends were 6 bases for V and 3 bases for J; bases not matched to a gene: 8. This CDR3 is built from 14 residues. The germline gives CDR1 SQVTM, CDR2 ANQGSEA. The CDR3 protein is CSVIGQAGKNIQYF. DNA of the CDR3: TGCAGCGTGATAGGACAGGCGGGCAAAAACATTCAGTACTTC.

The V call is TRBV19, the J call TRBJ1-1; 7 bases match TRBD1. This CDR3 region has 13 residues. Germline V lookup: CDR1 LNHDA, CDR2 SQIVND (reference sequence). V trimming: 9 bases; J trimming: 0 bases; junction bases outside the gene matches: 4. The CDR3 reads CASRGQMNTEAFF. Here the CDR3 DNA reads TGTGCCAGCCGGGGACAGATGAACACTGAAGCTTTCTTT.

The chain employs TRBV27 and TRBJ2-5; the match to TRBD2 covers 12 bases. V lost 6 bases to trimming and J lost 0 bases; unmatched junction nucleotides: 5. The CDR3 has 16 amino acids. Germline V lookup: CDR1 MNHEY, CDR2 SMNVEV (reference sequence). CDR3 nucleotide sequence: TGTGCCAGCAGAACAGGGACTAGCGGGTACCAAGAGACCCAGTACTTC. Translation gives CASRTGTSGYQETQYF.

CDR3: CASSVLAGTYEQYF. In DNA form, the CDR3 reads TGTGCCAGCAGCGTACTAGCGGGAACCTACGAGCAGTACTTC. V and J are TRBV7-2 and TRBJ2-7, with 10 bases identical to TRBD2. The J segment lost 2 bases and the V segment lost 5 bases, leaving 3 bases of the junction unmatched. Per the germline V gene, CDR1 is SGHTA and CDR2 is FQGNSA. This CDR3 is 14 amino acids long.

The chain has TRBV5-6 and TRBJ2-5; 9 bases line up with TRBD1. Germline V gene sequence: CDR1 SGHDT, CDR2 YYEEEE. Unmatched junction bases numbered 10, after V lost 5 bases and J lost 5 bases. CDR3 length: 15 residues. CDR3 sequence reads: CASRSTGGYSETQYF. The CDR3 DNA reads as TGTGCCAGCAGATCCACAGGGGGCTATAGCGAGACCCAGTACTTC.

In DNA form, the CDR3 reads TGTGCCAGCAGCTTAGACGGGACAGGGGCGTACAATGAGCAGTTCTTC. It translates to CASSLDGTGAYNEQFF. V usage is TRBV11-2 and J usage is TRBJ2-1, with TRBD1 identical over 10 bases. V shed 0 bases, J shed 4 bases, and the junction held 3 bases outside the gene matches. Germline V gives CDR1 SGHAT, CDR2 FQNNGV. The CDR3 totals 16 residues. Supplemented by reference TRBV11-2 and TRBJ2-1, the full variable domain reads EAGVAQSPRYKIIEKRQSVAFWCNPISGHATLYWYQQILGQGPKLLIQFQNNGVVDDSQLPKDRFSAERLKGVDSTLKIQPAKLEDSAVYLCASSLDGTGAYNEQFFGPGTRLTVL.

V is TRBV30 and J is TRBJ2-1; possibly TRBD2 for D (6 bases). Looked up from germline, CDR1 is GTSNPN and CDR2 is SVGIG (reference sequence). The CDR3 loop spans 13 amino acids. Trimming shortened V by 1 base and J by 7 bases, and 11 bases separated the two germline ends. CDR3 loop: CAWSDGSRNEQFF. Here the CDR3 DNA reads TGTGCCTGGAGTGACGGGAGTAGGAATGAGCAGTTCTTC.

The rearrangement links TRBV27 to TRBJ2-3, with 15 nucleotides matching TRBD2. Germline CDR1 is MNHEY and CDR2 is SMNVEV (reference sequence). Trimming at V came to 5 bases and at J to 5 bases, leaving 5 bases not matched to a gene. The CDR3 runs 16 residues. Here the CDR3 DNA reads TGTGCCAGCAGTCCTGGACTAGCGGGAGGGGGAGATACGCAGTATTTT. This encodes CASSPGLAGGGDTQYF.

The V and J genes are TRBV9 and TRBJ2-5; weak D call: TRBD1 (7 bases). The CDR3 totals 16 residues. The germline CDR1 and CDR2 sequences are SGDLS and YYNGEE. Trimming left V 2 bases short and J 4 bases short, with 18 bases between. CDR3 protein: CASSVSTGRFGETQYF. The CDR3 bases are TGTGCCAGCAGCGTCTCGACAGGGAGGTTTGGAGAGACCCAGTACTTC. Filled out from reference TRBV9 and TRBJ2-5, the complete variable domain reads DSGVTQTPKHLITATGQRVTLRCSPRSGDLSVYWYQQSLDQGLQFLIQYYNGEERAKGNILERFSAQQFPDLHSELNLSSLELGDSALYFCASSVSTGRFGETQYFGPGTRLLVL.

The V call is TRBV2, the J call TRBJ1-1; a possible D gene is TRBD1 (6 bases). Per germline, CDR1 SNHLY and CDR2 FYNNEI. The CDR3 has 15 residues. Trimming took 2 bases from V and 1 from J, leaving 11 bases between them. In nucleotides, the CDR3 is TGTGCCAGCAGTGAACTGCAGGGGCGGAACACTGAAGCTTTCTTT. Residues: CASSELQGRNTEAFF.

The chain uses TRBV7-8 and TRBJ2-1; 10 positions agree with TRBD2. J lost 7 bases, V lost 5 bases, and 8 bases had no gene match. Germline V gene sequence: CDR1 SGHVS, CDR2 FQNEAQ. The CDR3 runs 15 residues. The CDR3: CASSQSGRGLNEQFF. Here the CDR3 DNA reads TGTGCCAGCAGCCAAAGCGGGAGGGGTTTGAATGAGCAGTTCTTC.

A single count supports this clone. This rearrangement joins TRBV18 to TRBJ1-4, with a weak D call TRBD1 (5 bases). Germline assignment: CDR1 KGHSH and CDR2 LQKENI. This CDR3 is 14 amino acids long. V was shortened by 2 bases and J by 3 bases, with 7 bases between the two germline ends. CDR3 loop: CASSPGAANEKLFF. DNA of the CDR3: TGTGCCAGCTCACCAGGGGCGGCTAATGAAAAACTGTTTTTT.

The chain links TRBV7-9 to TRBJ1-4; TRBD1 matches 7 bases. CDR1 is SEHNR, CDR2 FQNEAQ, per germline (reference sequence). V lost 2 bases to trimming and J lost 8 bases; unmatched junction nucleotides: 5. The CDR3 runs 14 residues. Written as DNA, the CDR3 is TGTGCCAGCAGCTTACGACAGGGTGGGGAAAAACTGTTTTTT. Translation: CASSLRQGGEKLFF. Based on the CDR3 plus reference TRBV7-9 and TRBJ1-4, the full variable domain is DTGVSQNPRHKITKRGQNVTFRCDPISEHNRLYWYRQTLGQGPEFLTYFQNEAQLEKSRLLSDRFSAERPKGSFSTLEIQRTEQGDSAMYLCASSLRQGGEKLFFGSGTQLSVL.

The chain recombines TRBV19 with TRBJ1-1, with 10 bases matching TRBD1. The CDR3 runs to 11 residues. In germline, CDR1 is LNHDA, CDR2 SQIVND (reference sequence). V lost 8 bases to trimming and J lost 9 bases; unmatched junction nucleotides: 3. DNA of the CDR3: TGTGCCAGTCTAGACAGGGGGCAAGCTTTCTTT. It codes for CASLDRGQAFF.

This chain connects TRBV28 to TRBJ2-7, with 7 bases fitting TRBD2. The germline V gene encodes CDR1 MDHEN and CDR2 SYDVKM. Trimming at V came to 5 bases and at J to 3 bases, leaving 10 bases not matched to a gene. CDR3 size: 15 residues. The CDR3 region has the DNA TGTGCCAGCAGTACCTCTGCGGGAGCGCACTACGAGCAGTACTTC. It translates to CASSTSAGAHYEQYF.

This chain connects TRBV4-1 to TRBJ2-1, with TRBD2 identical over 8 bases. In germline, CDR1 is MGHRA, CDR2 YSYEKL. J lost 9 bases, V lost 4 bases, and 11 bases had no gene match. This CDR3 region has 15 residues. The CDR3: CASSPPGLGFGEQFF. CDR3 DNA sequence: TGCGCCAGCAGCCCACCGGGACTAGGTTTTGGTGAGCAGTTCTTC.

This clone was counted a few times. The V call is TRBV7-3, the J call TRBJ2-2; 7 bases are shared with TRBD1. Germline V gene data show CDR1 as SGHTA and CDR2 as FQGTGA. V dropped 5 bases and J dropped 3; count of bases not matched to a gene: 6. CDR3 length equals 15 residues. The CDR3 DNA follows: TGTGCCAGCAGCCTCACAGGGGACGACACCGGGGAGCTGTTTTTT. Amino acids: CASSLTGDDTGELFF.

The J gene is TRBJ2-7, the V gene TRBV28; 10 nucleotides align to TRBD1. From germline, CDR1 is MDHEN and CDR2 SYDVKM. With 5 bases clipped from V and 4 bases from J, the junction kept 8 bases outside the gene matches. The CDR3 length is 15 residues. For the CDR3, the DNA is TGTGCCAGCAGTCCCCCCGGGACAGGGGCTTACGAGCAGTACTTC. Translation: CASSPPGTGAYEQYF.

The J gene is TRBJ1-5, the V gene TRBV5-6; D is uncertain. Deletions cut 4 bases from V and 2 bases from J, with 16 bases between. CDR3 length: 16 residues. The V gene's germline CDR1 is SGHDT and CDR2 YYEEEE. The CDR3 coding sequence is TGTGCCAGCAGCGACCCGGGGAAGGTCGGCAATCAGCCCCAGCATTTT. This translates into CASSDPGKVGNQPQHF.

The rearrangement joins TRBV5-1 to TRBJ1-6; D not certain. The CDR3 has 14 amino acids. With 2 bases removed from V and 10 bases from J, the gap between germline ends came to 13 bases. Germline loops: CDR1 SGHRS, CDR2 YFSETQ. This CDR3 reads CASSFLAHGSPLHF. CDR3 bases: TGCGCCAGCAGCTTTTTAGCCCACGGGTCACCCCTCCACTTT.

This chain links TRBV11-3 with TRBJ1-2, with 10 positions matching TRBD1. The CDR3 is 18 amino acids. Looked up from germline, CDR1 is SGHNT and CDR2 is YENEEA. J was trimmed by 5 bases and V by 5 bases; bases with no gene match: 17. The CDR3 protein is CASSPEPGQGNWSYGYTF. In nucleotides, the CDR3 is TGTGCCAGCAGCCCAGAGCCGGGACAGGGGAATTGGTCTTATGGCTACACCTTC.

The chain has TRBV24-1 and TRBJ2-3; 11 bases fit TRBD2. Germline trimming cut 3 bases from V and 2 bases from J; bases unmatched to any gene: 3. Germline V gives CDR1 KGHDR, CDR2 SFDVKD. This CDR3 spans 16 amino acids. The CDR3: CATSDQTSGDTDTQYF. DNA of the CDR3: TGTGCCACCAGTGATCAGACTAGCGGGGACACAGATACGCAGTATTTT.

The chain joins TRBV9 to TRBJ2-7; 7 bases agree with TRBD2. CDR1 and CDR2 (germline): SGDLS, YYNGEE. The ends lost 4 bases at V and 3 bases at J; junction bases unmatched: 10. The CDR3 sequence is 15 residues long. The CDR3 DNA reads as TGTGCCAGCAGCCTTCGTGGGGCGGGAGACTACGAGCAGTACTTC. Its translation is CASSLRGAGDYEQYF.

V and J are TRBV7-9 and TRBJ1-2, with TRBD1 as a possible D gene (6 bases). The V end was cut by 5 bases, the J end by 1 base, with 14 bases between. The CDR3 contains 15 residues. CDR1 is SEHNR, CDR2 FQNEAQ, per germline (reference sequence). The CDR3 is CASSRAGADNYGYTF. The CDR3 DNA reads as TGTGCCAGCAGCCGGGCAGGGGCGGATAACTATGGCTACACCTTC.